This T cell receptor beta chain comes out of a study of radiotherapy plus CTLA-4 blockade in lung cancer. Clones were sequenced by immunoSEQ multiplex PCR, and TCRdb holds only the in-frame ones, with some missing. This sample carries 62,000 or so clones, about 80% of them seen once, and the ten largest clones take roughly a tenth. Study-wide findings and caveats: Reports state that early shifts in blood T cell clones, with interferon-beta, best predicted response. After treatment with radiotherapy plus ipilimumab, TCR clones that came from the tumor expanded in blood.

In the case of this clone: What it binds is not known.

The sequence derives from a human donor with non-small cell lung cancer who had a complete response to radiotherapy plus ipilimumab. The material was peripheral blood, obtained from a patient treated with radiotherapy plus ipilimumab.

The DNA of the CDR3 is TGTGCCAGCAGTTACTCGAGGGATGGAAGCACTGAAGCTTTCTTT. Residues: CASSYSRDGSTEAFF. The rearrangement uses TRBV6-6 and TRBJ1-1; D is unclear. Germline CDR1 and CDR2: MNHNY and SVGAGI (reference sequence). The CDR3 totals 15 residues. With 0 bases removed from V and 4 bases from J, the gap between germline ends came to 12 bases.